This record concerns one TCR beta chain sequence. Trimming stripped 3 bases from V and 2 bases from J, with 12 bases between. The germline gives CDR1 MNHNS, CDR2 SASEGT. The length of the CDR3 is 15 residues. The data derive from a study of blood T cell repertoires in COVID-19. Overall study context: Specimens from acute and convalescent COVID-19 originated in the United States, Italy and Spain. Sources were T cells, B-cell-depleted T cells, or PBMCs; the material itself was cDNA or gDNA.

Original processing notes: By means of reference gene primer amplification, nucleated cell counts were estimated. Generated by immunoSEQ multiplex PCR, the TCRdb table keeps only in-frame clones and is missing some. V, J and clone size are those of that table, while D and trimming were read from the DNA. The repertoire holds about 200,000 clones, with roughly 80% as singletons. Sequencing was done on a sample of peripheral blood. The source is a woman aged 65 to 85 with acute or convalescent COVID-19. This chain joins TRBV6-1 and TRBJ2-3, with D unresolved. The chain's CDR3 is CASSDRFRSTDTQYF. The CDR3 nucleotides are TGTGCCAGCAGTGATCGGTTTAGATCCACAGATACGCAGTATTTT.